This TCR beta chain was captured in a study of regulatory T cells in long-lasting Graves disease. This clonotype showed up many times. The target antigen is unknown. Noted time point: newly diagnosed GD, antithyroid drugs for less than 3 months. Extracted RNA from PBMCs served as the source of the TCR library. Study-wide findings and caveats: Results may be inaccurate due to the small sample size.

Researchers made TCR beta libraries by using iRepertoire HTBI primers and running Arm-PCR on CDR3 regions. TCRdb re-called the multiplex PCR reads through MiXCR, storing one row per CDR3 protein. The table records around 360,000 distinct CDR3 sequences, roughly 17% of them present only once. These data were also reused for a study on T cells in Graves' hyperthyroidism and ophthalmopathy.

The sequences come from peripheral blood mononuclear cells (PBMCs), collected at new diagnosis, from a patient treated with antithyroid drugs. The TCR was taken from a young woman with Graves disease.

CDR3 nucleotide sequence: TGTGCCAGTAGTATACAAGGGCCGGGGAACACTGAAGCTTTCTTT. It yields the protein CASSIQGPGNTEAFF. The chain links TRBV19 to TRBJ1-1; no firm D call. V was trimmed by 2 bases and J by 1 base, leaving 11 bases between them. The germline CDR1 and CDR2 sequences are LNHDA and SQIVND (reference sequence). The CDR3 is 15 amino acids.